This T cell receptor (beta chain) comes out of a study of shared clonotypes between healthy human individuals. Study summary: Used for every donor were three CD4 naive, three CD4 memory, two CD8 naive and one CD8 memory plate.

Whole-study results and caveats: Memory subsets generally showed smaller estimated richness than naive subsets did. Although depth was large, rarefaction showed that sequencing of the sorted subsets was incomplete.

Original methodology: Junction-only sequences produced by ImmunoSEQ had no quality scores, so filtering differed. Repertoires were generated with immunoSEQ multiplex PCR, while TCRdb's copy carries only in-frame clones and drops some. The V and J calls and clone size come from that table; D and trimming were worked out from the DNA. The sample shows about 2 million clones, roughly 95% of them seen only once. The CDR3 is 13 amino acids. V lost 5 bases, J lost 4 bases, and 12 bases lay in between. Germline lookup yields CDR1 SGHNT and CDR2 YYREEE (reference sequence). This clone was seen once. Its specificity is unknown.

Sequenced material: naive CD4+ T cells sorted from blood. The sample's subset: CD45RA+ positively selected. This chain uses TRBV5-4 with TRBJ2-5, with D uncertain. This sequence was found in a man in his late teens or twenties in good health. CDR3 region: CASSPELSETQYF. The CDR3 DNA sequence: TGTGCCAGCAGTCCTGAACTCTCAGAGACCCAGTACTTC.